This T cell receptor (beta chain) comes out of a study of T cell responses to AZD1222 COVID-19 vaccine. Whole-study findings and limits: The sample set comprised mostly white British donors with more females, and clonal diversity was possibly underestimated. Researchers took repertoire samples only after the peak T cell response had come.

The count of this clone is one. What it recognizes is unknown. The table came from immunoSEQ multiplex PCR; TCRdb's copy has only in-frame clones and leaves some out. The sample lists approximately 100,000 clones, 92% seen once, with roughly 1.2% in the top ten. V lost 5 bases to trimming and J lost 3 bases, with 16 bases between them. Germline-derived CDR1 and CDR2 are SEHNR and FQNEAQ (reference sequence). The CDR3 has 15 residues. The starting material was peripheral blood, obtained on day 0 of AZD1222 vaccination. The chain links TRBV7-9 to TRBJ2-5; TRBD1 is a possible D gene (6 bases). The source is an adult in good health. As DNA, the CDR3 is TGTGCCAGCAGCCGAATGGGGGCGTTCAAAGAGACCCAGTACTTC. Its translation is CASSRMGAFKETQYF. The full variable domain, in which reference TRBV7-9 and TRBJ2-5 provide the parts outside the CDR3, is DTGVSQNPRHKITKRGQNVTFRCDPISEHNRLYWYRQTLGQGPEFLTYFQNEAQLEKSRLLSDRFSAERPKGSFSTLEIQRTEQGDSAMYLCASSRMGAFKETQYFGPGTRLLVL.